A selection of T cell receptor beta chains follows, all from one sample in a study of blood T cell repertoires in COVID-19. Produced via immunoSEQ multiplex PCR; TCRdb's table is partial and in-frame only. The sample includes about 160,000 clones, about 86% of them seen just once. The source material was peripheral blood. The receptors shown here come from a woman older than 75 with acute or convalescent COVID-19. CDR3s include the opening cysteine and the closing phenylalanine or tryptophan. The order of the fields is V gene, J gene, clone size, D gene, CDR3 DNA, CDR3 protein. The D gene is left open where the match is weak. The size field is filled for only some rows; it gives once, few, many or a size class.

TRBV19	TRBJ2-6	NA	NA	TGTGCCAGTAGTTTCGGTACCTCTGGGGCCAACGTCCTGACTTTC	CASSFGTSGANVLTF
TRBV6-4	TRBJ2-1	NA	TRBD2	TGTGCCAGCAGTGTTACTAGCGGGGGAGTGGGTGAGCAGTTCTTC	CASSVTSGGVGEQFF
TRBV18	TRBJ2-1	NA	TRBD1	TGTGCCAGCTCACGACAGGGAATACCTAACAATGAGCAGTTCTTC	CASSRQGIPNNEQFF
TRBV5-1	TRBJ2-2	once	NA	TGCGCCAGCAGCTTGTCTGGGACAAGGAGCACCGGGGAGCTGTTTTTT	CASSLSGTRSTGELFF
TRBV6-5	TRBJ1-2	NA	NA	TGTGCCAGCAGTTACTCGAACAGGGTGGGTGGTGGCTACACCTTC	CASSYSNRVGGGYTF
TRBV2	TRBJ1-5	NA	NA	TGTGCCAGCAGTGACGGGATCCCGCCCCAGCATTTT	CASSDGIPPQHF
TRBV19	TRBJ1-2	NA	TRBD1	TGTGCCAGTAGTATCTTTTCGGGACAGGATGTCTATGGCTACACCTTC	CASSIFSGQDVYGYTF
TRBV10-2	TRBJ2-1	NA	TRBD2	TGCGCCAGCAGTGGGCTAGCGGGAATCTACAATGAGCAGTTCTTC	CASSGLAGIYNEQFF
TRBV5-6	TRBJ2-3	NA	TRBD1	TGTGCCAGCAGCTTGGAGGGCAGGGGGATTTGGACAGATACGCAGTATTTT	CASSLEGRGIWTDTQYF
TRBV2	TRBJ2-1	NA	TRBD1	TGTGCCAGCAGTGCACCGGCCGGGACAGAGTTCTTC	CASSAPAGTEFF
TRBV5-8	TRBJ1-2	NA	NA	TGTGCCAGCAGCTTGGGGGGTGCGACGGGGTATGGCTACACCTTC	CASSLGGATGYGYTF
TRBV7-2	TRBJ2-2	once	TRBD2	TGTGCCAGCAGCCAGAGCGGGAGCACCGGGGAGCTGTTTTTT	CASSQSGSTGELFF
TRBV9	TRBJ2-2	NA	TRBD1	TGTGCCAGCAGCGTAGGGGGACAGGCTAACACCGGGGAGCTGTTTTTT	CASSVGGQANTGELFF
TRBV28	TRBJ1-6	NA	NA	TGTGCCAGCACCCTATCAGGGAATTCACCCCTCCACTTT	CASTLSGNSPLHF
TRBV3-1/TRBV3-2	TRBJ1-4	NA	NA	TGTGCCAGCAGGCTACAGGGCACTAATGAAAAACTGTTTTTT	CASRLQGTNEKLFF
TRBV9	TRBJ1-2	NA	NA	TGTGCCAGCAGCGTAGAGGGGACACATCCCCTTTATGGCTACACCTTC	CASSVEGTHPLYGYTF
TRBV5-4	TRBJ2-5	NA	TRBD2	TGTGCCAGCAGCCGGGGACTAGCGGGATGGGGAGAGACCCAGTACTTC	CASSRGLAGWGETQYF
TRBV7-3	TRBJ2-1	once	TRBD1	TGTGCCAGCAGCTTTCTCGGGACAGGGGCCTACAATGAGCAGTTCTTC	CASSFLGTGAYNEQFF
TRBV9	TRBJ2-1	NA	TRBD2	TGTGCCAGCAGCGTAGTGGCGGGAGGGGGCAATGAGCAGTTCTTC	CASSVVAGGGNEQFF
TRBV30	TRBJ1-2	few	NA	TGTGCCTGGAGTGTTGGGGCCGGCCTGGGTGGCTACACCTTC	CAWSVGAGLGGYTF
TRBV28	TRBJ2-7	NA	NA	TGTGCCAGCATGGGCAGCCGGTACGAGCAGTACTTC	CASMGSRYEQYF
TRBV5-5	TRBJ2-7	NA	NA	TGTGCCAGCAGCTTGGGTTCGGGACAAAATTACGAGCAGTACTTC	CASSLGSGQNYEQYF
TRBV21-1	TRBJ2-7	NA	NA	TGTGCCAGCAGCAAAGGTGAAAGACAGCCGTACGACGAGCAGTACTTC	CASSKGERQPYDEQYF
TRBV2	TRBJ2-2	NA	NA	TGTGCCAGCAGTTTAAGGGACTTTAACACCGGGGAGCTGTTTTTT	CASSLRDFNTGELFF
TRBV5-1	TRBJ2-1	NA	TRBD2	TGCGCCAGCAGCCGGGGAAAGGCTAGCGGGATGAACAATGAGCAGTTCTTC	CASSRGKASGMNNEQFF
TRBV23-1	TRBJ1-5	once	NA	TGCGCCAGCAGTCAATCGGATACAGGGCTTCAGCCCCAGCATTTT	CASSQSDTGLQPQHF
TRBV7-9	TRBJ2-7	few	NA	TGTGCCAGCAGCTTCTCGGACACCTCCTACGAGCAGTACTTC	CASSFSDTSYEQYF
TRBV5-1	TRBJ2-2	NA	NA	TGCGCCAGCAGCTTGGAACAGGGAAAGGCCGGGGAGCTGTTTTTT	CASSLEQGKAGELFF
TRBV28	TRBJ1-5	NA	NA	TGTGCCAGCAGAACAGGGTATAGCAATCAGCCCCAGCATTTT	CASRTGYSNQPQHF
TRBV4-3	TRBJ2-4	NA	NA	TGCGCCAGCAGCCAAGACAGGGGTGTCAAAAACATTCAGTACTTC	CASSQDRGVKNIQYF
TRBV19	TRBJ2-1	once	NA	TGTGCCAGTGCTCTAAGGAGCTCCTACAATGAGCAGTTCTTC	CASALRSSYNEQFF
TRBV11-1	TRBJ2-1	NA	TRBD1	TGTGCCAGCAGCTTAGCACAGGGGGGAGGTAGTGAGCAGTTCTTC	CASSLAQGGGSEQFF
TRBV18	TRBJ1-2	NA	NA	TGTGCCAGCTCACCACCATTCAACGGGGAGGCTCAGGTCAGGACCTTC	CASSPPFNGEAQVRTF
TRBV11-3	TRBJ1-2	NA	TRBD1	TGTGCCAGCAGCCTGACAGGGGGCCGGGGCTACACCTTC	CASSLTGGRGYTF
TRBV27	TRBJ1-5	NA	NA	TGTGCCAGCAGAATGGACAGTCGTATTCATCAGCCCCAGCATTTT	CASRMDSRIHQPQHF
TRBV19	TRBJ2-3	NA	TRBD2	TGTGCCTCCGTGGGGAGCGGGAATCACAGAAATACGCAGTATTTT	CASVGSGNHRNTQYF
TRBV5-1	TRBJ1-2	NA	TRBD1	TGCGCCAGCAGCCCCGACAGGGGGCGGGATGGCTACACCTTC	CASSPDRGRDGYTF
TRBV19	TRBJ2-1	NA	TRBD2	TGTGCCAGTACCTCAAGCGGGGGGTTGCACAATGAGCAGTTCTTC	CASTSSGGLHNEQFF
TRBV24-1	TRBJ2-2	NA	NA	TGTGCCACCAGTGATTTGGGGCAAAACACCGGGGAGCTGTTTTTT	CATSDLGQNTGELFF
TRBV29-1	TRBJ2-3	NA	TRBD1	TGCAGCGTTGCCCGGGGACAGAGCACAGATACGCAGTATTTT	CSVARGQSTDTQYF
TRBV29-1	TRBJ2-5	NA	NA	TGCAGCGCCCCGGGGTCTCTCGGAGGAGAGACCCAGTACTTC	CSAPGSLGGETQYF
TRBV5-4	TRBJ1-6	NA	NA	TGTGCCAGCAGCTTGAGGCAGGGGAATTCACCCCTCCACTTT	CASSLRQGNSPLHF
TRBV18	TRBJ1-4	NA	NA	TGTGCCAGCTCACCATTCGGGGAGGAAAAACTGTTTTTT	CASSPFGEEKLFF
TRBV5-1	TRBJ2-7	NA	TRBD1	TGCGCCAGCAGCTTGGATCCGGACAGGGTATCTCGCGAGCAGTACTTC	CASSLDPDRVSREQYF
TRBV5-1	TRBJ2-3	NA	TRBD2	TGCGCCAGCAGCTTGGGTGGGAGGGACACAGATACGCAGTATTTT	CASSLGGRDTDTQYF
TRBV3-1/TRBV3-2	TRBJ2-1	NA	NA	TGTGCCAGCAGCCAAATCCGACGGGGGAGCAATGAGCAGTTCTTC	CASSQIRRGSNEQFF
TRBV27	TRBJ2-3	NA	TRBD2	TGTGCCATACAAGCGGGAGGAACCGGCACAGATACGCAGTATTTT	CAIQAGGTGTDTQYF
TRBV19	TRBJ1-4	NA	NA	TGTGCCAGTACCTTTGGGGGGACTAATGAAAAACTGTTTTTT	CASTFGGTNEKLFF
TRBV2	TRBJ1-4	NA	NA	TGTGCCAGCGGCGGGGCTAATGAAAAACTGTTTTTT	CASGGANEKLFF
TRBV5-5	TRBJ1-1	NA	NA	TGTGCCAGCAGCTTGACCCCGGGGGACACTGAAGCTTTCTTT	CASSLTPGDTEAFF
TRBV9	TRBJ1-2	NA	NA	TGTGCCAGCAGCGTAGTCGAGGTCCTCGGGGGCTACACCTTC	CASSVVEVLGGYTF
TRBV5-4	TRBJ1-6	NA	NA	TGTGCCAGCCGGGAGGGGGGAAATCGGAATTCACCCCTCCACTTT	CASREGGNRNSPLHF
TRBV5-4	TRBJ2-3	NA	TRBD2	TGTGCCAGCAAGAGACTAGCGGAAAGCACAGATACGCAGTATTTT	CASKRLAESTDTQYF
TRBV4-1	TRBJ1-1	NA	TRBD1	TGCGCCAGCAGCCAAGATCGTGGGCAGGGGGCGCGGAACACTGAAGCTTTCTTT	CASSQDRGQGARNTEAFF
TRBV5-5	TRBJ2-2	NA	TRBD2	TGTGCCAGCAGCCCACGACTAGCCGGGCCCACCGGGGAGCTGTTTTTT	CASSPRLAGPTGELFF
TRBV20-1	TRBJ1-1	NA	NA	TGCAGTGCTAGACTCGGGGCTGAAGCTTTCTTT	CSARLGAEAFF
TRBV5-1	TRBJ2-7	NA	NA	TGCGCCAGCAGCTTGTATTCCTACGAGCAGTACTTC	CASSLYSYEQYF
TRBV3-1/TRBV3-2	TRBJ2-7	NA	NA	TGTGCCAGCAGCCACCCAGGGACATCAGTTTACGAGCAGTACTTC	CASSHPGTSVYEQYF
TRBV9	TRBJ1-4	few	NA	TGTGCCAGCAGCGTAGGGAGTAATGAAAAACTGTTTTTT	CASSVGSNEKLFF
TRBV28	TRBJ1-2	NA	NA	TGTGCCAGCAGCCGGGACACCCCCAGTACCTTC	CASSRDTPSTF